This T cell receptor beta chain emerged from a study of T cell clusters in autoimmune cytopenias. The study's findings and limits: Primary autoimmune cytopenia patients seemingly lacked the physiological T cell clusters found in healthy donors. Compared with active autoimmune hepatitis patients, healthy donors showed approximately 3-fold more exclusive TRB clusters.

The CDR3 runs 16 residues. CDR1 and CDR2 from the germline V gene are LNHNV and YYDKDF (reference sequence). Multiplex touch-down PCR amplified TRB using TRB-A and TRB-B pools in one tube. TCRdb re-called the multiplex PCR reads and shows each CDR3 protein once, DNA omitted. Its clone listing holds under 3,500 distinct CDR3 sequences. TRB amplification used around 260 ng of peripheral blood genomic DNA. This clonotype is called medium-sized based on its frequency. As yet, its antigen is unknown. V and J are TRBV15 and TRBJ2-2; the TRBD1 assignment by TCRdb is unverifiable without DNA. The TCR was taken from a human donor with an autoimmune cytopenia or autoimmune hepatitis (not recorded which). Sample: peripheral blood. CDR3: CATSPPRGRGNGELFF. The variable domain in full, completed from reference TRBV15 and TRBJ2-2, reads DAMVIQNPRYQVTQFGKPVTLSCSQTLNHNVMYWYQQKSSQAPKLLFHYYDKDFNNEADTPDNFQSRRPNTSFCFLDIRSPGLGDTAMYLCATSPPRGRGNGELFFGEGSRLTVL.